Listed below are T cell receptor beta chains from one sample, sequenced in a study of blood T cell repertoires in COVID-19. TCRdb's copy holds only in-frame clones and misses some; the assay was immunoSEQ multiplex PCR. The sample comprises around 180,000 clones, 86% of which are singletons, and roughly 8.7% rests with the top ten. Sequencing was performed on PBMCs or T cells enriched from blood (not recorded which). These TCRs come from a young woman who had recovered from COVID-19. Both conserved end residues are part of each CDR3. The order of the fields is clone size, D gene, V gene, J gene, CDR3 protein, CDR3 DNA. D genes are given only for firm matches. Expanded clones get a size class; other rows say once, few or many, or leave the size out.

abundance: NA
d_gene: TRBD2
v_gene: TRBV19
j_gene: TRBJ2-3
CDR3aa: CASSGGLAGVGGDTQYF
CDR3nt: TGTGCCAGTAGTGGGGGACTAGCGGGAGTTGGAGGAGATACGCAGTATTTT

abundance: NA
d_gene: TRBD1
v_gene: TRBV7-6
j_gene: TRBJ1-1
CDR3aa: CASSLATGEATEAFF
CDR3nt: TGTGCCAGCAGCTTAGCGACAGGGGAGGCCACTGAAGCTTTCTTT

abundance: NA
d_gene: NA
v_gene: TRBV27
j_gene: TRBJ2-7
CDR3aa: CASSLGPSYEQYF
CDR3nt: TGTGCCAGCAGTCTGGGGCCCTCCTACGAGCAGTACTTC

abundance: few
d_gene: NA
v_gene: TRBV6-1
j_gene: TRBJ1-3
CDR3aa: CASSELGLSGNTIYF
CDR3nt: TGTGCCAGCAGTGAATTGGGGCTCTCTGGAAACACCATATATTTT

abundance: NA
d_gene: TRBD2
v_gene: TRBV5-5
j_gene: TRBJ2-1
CDR3aa: CASSSLGGRVFGHNEQFF
CDR3nt: TGTGCCAGCAGCTCGTTGGGCGGGAGGGTTTTTGGGCACAATGAGCAGTTCTTC

abundance: NA
d_gene: NA
v_gene: TRBV3-1/TRBV3-2
j_gene: TRBJ2-3
CDR3aa: CASSQEMVVDTQYF
CDR3nt: TGTGCCAGCAGCCAAGAAATGGTAGTAGATACGCAGTATTTT

abundance: NA
d_gene: TRBD1
v_gene: TRBV30
j_gene: TRBJ1-1
CDR3aa: CAWRGDRAYTEAFF
CDR3nt: TGTGCCTGGAGGGGGGACAGGGCCTACACTGAAGCTTTCTTT

abundance: NA
d_gene: TRBD1
v_gene: TRBV10-3
j_gene: TRBJ2-3
CDR3aa: CAITATGGTDTQYF
CDR3nt: TGTGCCATCACCGCGACAGGGGGAACAGATACGCAGTATTTT

abundance: NA
d_gene: TRBD1
v_gene: TRBV4-1
j_gene: TRBJ2-2
CDR3aa: CASSHQPGQVNTGELFF
CDR3nt: TGCGCCAGCAGCCACCAACCGGGACAGGTGAACACCGGGGAGCTGTTTTTT

abundance: NA
d_gene: TRBD1
v_gene: TRBV5-4
j_gene: TRBJ2-1
CDR3aa: CASSWDRNNEQFF
CDR3nt: TGTGCCAGCAGCTGGGACAGAAACAATGAGCAGTTCTTC

abundance: few
d_gene: NA
v_gene: TRBV16
j_gene: TRBJ1-3
CDR3aa: CASSRDFGNTIYF
CDR3nt: TGTGCCAGCAGCCGCGACTTCGGAAACACCATATATTTT

abundance: NA
d_gene: NA
v_gene: TRBV7-9
j_gene: TRBJ2-3
CDR3aa: CASSLEEGRSTDTQYF
CDR3nt: TGTGCCAGCAGCTTAGAAGAAGGGAGAAGCACAGATACGCAGTATTTT

abundance: few
d_gene: NA
v_gene: TRBV28
j_gene: TRBJ2-1
CDR3aa: CASRMPGGYNEQFF
CDR3nt: TGTGCCAGCAGAATGCCCGGGGGCTACAATGAGCAGTTCTTC

abundance: few
d_gene: TRBD1
v_gene: TRBV12-5
j_gene: TRBJ2-1
CDR3aa: CASVLRGLVNEQFF
CDR3nt: TGTGCTAGTGTTCTCAGGGGGCTTGTCAATGAGCAGTTCTTC

abundance: NA
d_gene: NA
v_gene: TRBV15
j_gene: TRBJ1-3
CDR3aa: CATSSSGGGIGSGNTIYF
CDR3nt: TGTGCCACCAGCAGTTCCGGGGGGGGAATCGGCTCTGGAAACACCATATATTTT

abundance: NA
d_gene: NA
v_gene: TRBV18
j_gene: TRBJ1-2
CDR3aa: CASSPWAGEDGYTF
CDR3nt: TGTGCCAGCTCACCATGGGCAGGGGAAGATGGCTACACCTTC

abundance: few
d_gene: NA
v_gene: TRBV19
j_gene: TRBJ1-1
CDR3aa: CASKTGTLNTEAFF
CDR3nt: TGTGCCAGTAAAACCGGGACACTGAACACTGAAGCTTTCTTT

abundance: NA
d_gene: NA
v_gene: TRBV3-1/TRBV3-2
j_gene: TRBJ2-7
CDR3aa: CASSAAGSSSYEQYF
CDR3nt: TGTGCCAGCAGCGCGGCAGGGTCCAGCTCCTACGAGCAGTACTTC

abundance: NA
d_gene: NA
v_gene: TRBV3-1/TRBV3-2
j_gene: TRBJ1-1
CDR3aa: CASSPQTGMNTEAFF
CDR3nt: TGTGCCAGCAGCCCCCAGACAGGAATGAACACTGAAGCTTTCTTT

abundance: NA
d_gene: TRBD1
v_gene: TRBV18
j_gene: TRBJ2-2
CDR3aa: CASSPLIRDRITGELFF
CDR3nt: TGTGCCAGCTCCCCTCTCATCCGGGACAGGATTACCGGGGAGCTGTTTTTT

abundance: NA
d_gene: TRBD2
v_gene: TRBV11-1
j_gene: TRBJ2-1
CDR3aa: CASSLGTSVDNEQFF
CDR3nt: TGTGCCAGCAGCTTAGGGACTAGCGTAGACAATGAGCAGTTCTTC

abundance: NA
d_gene: NA
v_gene: TRBV11-2
j_gene: TRBJ1-1
CDR3aa: CASSLETGNTEAFF
CDR3nt: TGTGCCAGCAGCTTAGAGACAGGGAACACTGAAGCTTTCTTT

abundance: NA
d_gene: NA
v_gene: TRBV15
j_gene: TRBJ1-2
CDR3aa: CATSRPANYGYTF
CDR3nt: TGTGCCACCAGCAGGCCAGCTAACTATGGCTACACCTTC

abundance: NA
d_gene: NA
v_gene: TRBV15
j_gene: TRBJ2-7
CDR3aa: CATSREHDSPYEQYF
CDR3nt: TGTGCCACCAGCAGAGAGCACGACAGTCCCTACGAGCAGTACTTC

abundance: NA
d_gene: TRBD1
v_gene: TRBV7-2
j_gene: TRBJ1-2
CDR3aa: CASSLGTGGKYGYTF
CDR3nt: TGTGCCAGCAGCTTAGGGACAGGGGGCAAGTATGGCTACACCTTC

abundance: NA
d_gene: NA
v_gene: TRBV7-8
j_gene: TRBJ2-2
CDR3aa: CASSLAGRANTGELFF
CDR3nt: TGTGCCAGCAGCTTAGCAGGCAGGGCGAACACCGGGGAGCTGTTTTTT

abundance: NA
d_gene: NA
v_gene: TRBV6-5
j_gene: TRBJ1-1
CDR3aa: CASSYSGGANTEAFF
CDR3nt: TGTGCCAGCAGTTACTCTGGAGGGGCCAACACTGAAGCTTTCTTT

abundance: NA
d_gene: TRBD1
v_gene: TRBV4-1
j_gene: TRBJ2-7
CDR3aa: CASSHTRQGSYEQYF
CDR3nt: TGCGCCAGCAGCCATACGAGACAGGGTTCCTACGAGCAGTACTTC

abundance: NA
d_gene: NA
v_gene: TRBV12-3/TRBV12-4
j_gene: TRBJ2-7
CDR3aa: CATARGHQSGQYF
CDR3nt: TGTGCCACCGCTAGGGGACACCAATCGGGGCAGTACTTC

abundance: few
d_gene: TRBD2
v_gene: TRBV6-4
j_gene: TRBJ2-1
CDR3aa: CASSPLAGEGNEQFF
CDR3nt: TGTGCCAGCAGCCCACTAGCGGGAGAGGGTAATGAGCAGTTCTTC

abundance: NA
d_gene: NA
v_gene: TRBV13
j_gene: TRBJ2-3
CDR3aa: CASRASTDTQYF
CDR3nt: TGTGCCAGCAGAGCTAGCACAGATACGCAGTATTTT

abundance: few
d_gene: TRBD2
v_gene: TRBV4-1
j_gene: TRBJ2-3
CDR3aa: CASLTYSGSGDTQYF
CDR3nt: TGCGCCAGCCTTACTTATAGCGGGAGTGGAGATACGCAGTATTTT

abundance: NA
d_gene: NA
v_gene: TRBV19
j_gene: TRBJ1-3
CDR3aa: CASHRGPRRNTIYF
CDR3nt: TGTGCCAGTCACCGCGGGCCCAGAAGGAACACCATATATTTT

abundance: once
d_gene: NA
v_gene: TRBV11-2
j_gene: TRBJ2-2
CDR3aa: CASSFVPGNTGELFF
CDR3nt: TGTGCCAGCAGCTTCGTCCCAGGGAACACCGGGGAGCTGTTTTTT

abundance: NA
d_gene: NA
v_gene: TRBV11-2
j_gene: TRBJ2-3
CDR3aa: CASSLFSVDTQYF
CDR3nt: TGTGCCAGCAGCTTATTTTCAGTAGATACGCAGTATTTT

abundance: NA
d_gene: TRBD2
v_gene: TRBV10-3
j_gene: TRBJ2-3
CDR3aa: CAISEPPSREGPDTQYF
CDR3nt: TGTGCCATCAGTGAGCCACCTAGCCGGGAGGGCCCAGATACGCAGTATTTT

abundance: few
d_gene: TRBD2
v_gene: TRBV28
j_gene: TRBJ2-2
CDR3aa: CASRTGLAGEGRELFF
CDR3nt: TGTGCCAGCAGGACGGGACTAGCGGGAGAGGGGAGGGAGCTGTTTTTT

abundance: NA
d_gene: NA
v_gene: TRBV27
j_gene: TRBJ1-1
CDR3aa: CASSLYGGDTEAFF
CDR3nt: TGTGCCAGCAGTTTATACGGCGGGGACACTGAAGCTTTCTTT

abundance: NA
d_gene: NA
v_gene: TRBV6-4
j_gene: TRBJ2-2
CDR3aa: CASSDSTLAFGELFF
CDR3nt: TGTGCCAGCAGTGACTCTACGCTAGCGTTCGGGGAGCTGTTTTTT

abundance: NA
d_gene: TRBD1
v_gene: TRBV6-2/TRBV6-3
j_gene: TRBJ1-1
CDR3aa: CASSKRQGALLDTEAFF
CDR3nt: TGTGCCAGCAGTAAGCGACAGGGGGCACTCCTCGACACTGAAGCTTTCTTT

abundance: NA
d_gene: TRBD2
v_gene: TRBV2
j_gene: TRBJ2-1
CDR3aa: CASSNYGTSGSTEEFF
CDR3nt: TGTGCCAGCAGTAACTACGGGACTAGCGGGAGTACGGAGGAGTTCTTC

abundance: NA
d_gene: NA
v_gene: TRBV7-7
j_gene: TRBJ2-1
CDR3aa: CASSPDRNNEQFF
CDR3nt: TGTGCTAGCAGTCCGGACAGAAACAATGAGCAGTTCTTC

abundance: NA
d_gene: TRBD1
v_gene: TRBV29-1
j_gene: TRBJ2-1
CDR3aa: CSVEWRDRAYNEQFF
CDR3nt: TGCAGCGTTGAATGGAGGGACAGGGCCTACAATGAGCAGTTCTTC

abundance: NA
d_gene: TRBD1
v_gene: TRBV28
j_gene: TRBJ1-1
CDR3aa: CASSPGQSSLAAFF
CDR3nt: TGTGCCAGCAGTCCGGGACAGTCTTCCTTGGCGGCTTTCTTT

abundance: NA
d_gene: TRBD2
v_gene: TRBV28
j_gene: TRBJ2-5
CDR3aa: CASSYGLAGDETQYF
CDR3nt: TGTGCCAGCAGTTACGGACTAGCGGGAGACGAGACCCAGTACTTC

abundance: NA
d_gene: TRBD1
v_gene: TRBV7-8
j_gene: TRBJ2-7
CDR3aa: CASSPGTGAYEQYF
CDR3nt: TGTGCCAGCAGCCCCGGGACAGGGGCCTACGAGCAGTACTTC

abundance: NA
d_gene: TRBD2
v_gene: TRBV27
j_gene: TRBJ2-3
CDR3aa: CASSLSVAGPRTDTQYF
CDR3nt: TGTGCCAGCAGTTTATCGGTAGCGGGGCCTCGCACAGATACGCAGTATTTT

abundance: once
d_gene: TRBD2
v_gene: TRBV24-1
j_gene: TRBJ2-1
CDR3aa: CATSDLQPGRAVNEQFF
CDR3nt: TGTGCCACCAGTGATTTGCAGCCCGGGAGGGCCGTCAATGAGCAGTTCTTC

abundance: NA
d_gene: TRBD2
v_gene: TRBV25-1
j_gene: TRBJ2-3
CDR3aa: CASTPGLAGGEGDTQYF
CDR3nt: TGTGCCAGCACCCCGGGACTAGCGGGAGGGGAGGGCGATACGCAGTATTTT

abundance: NA
d_gene: NA
v_gene: TRBV14
j_gene: TRBJ1-3
CDR3aa: CASSQDSWAGNTIYF
CDR3nt: TGTGCCAGCAGCCAAGATTCATGGGCAGGAAACACCATATATTTT

abundance: NA
d_gene: TRBD1
v_gene: TRBV2
j_gene: TRBJ1-5
CDR3aa: CASMRDRDQPQHF
CDR3nt: TGTGCCAGCATGAGGGACAGGGATCAGCCCCAGCATTTT

abundance: NA
d_gene: TRBD1
v_gene: TRBV5-1
j_gene: TRBJ1-3
CDR3aa: CASSTGQGGNTIYF
CDR3nt: TGCGCCAGCAGCACAGGACAGGGGGGAAACACCATATATTTT

abundance: NA
d_gene: TRBD2
v_gene: TRBV6-1
j_gene: TRBJ2-3
CDR3aa: CASSEISSGGVDTQYF
CDR3nt: TGTGCCAGCAGTGAAATCTCTAGCGGGGGTGTGGATACGCAGTATTTT

abundance: NA
d_gene: NA
v_gene: TRBV29-1
j_gene: TRBJ2-3
CDR3aa: CSVEDRRESTDTQYF
CDR3nt: TGCAGCGTTGAAGATCGGAGGGAGAGCACAGATACGCAGTATTTT

abundance: once
d_gene: TRBD2
v_gene: TRBV5-1
j_gene: TRBJ2-7
CDR3aa: CASSAGGAYEQYF
CDR3nt: TGCGCCAGCAGTGCTGGGGGGGCCTACGAGCAGTACTTC

abundance: NA
d_gene: NA
v_gene: TRBV29-1
j_gene: TRBJ1-2
CDR3aa: CSVVSGESHGYTF
CDR3nt: TGCAGCGTTGTGTCGGGGGAATCCCATGGCTACACCTTC